Listed below are T cell receptor beta chains from one sample, sequenced in a study of T cell responses to AZD1222 COVID-19 vaccine. The table came from immunoSEQ multiplex PCR; TCRdb's copy has only in-frame clones and leaves some out. This table holds 140,000 or so clones, 92% found once. Material: peripheral blood, obtained on day 0 of AZD1222 vaccination. The receptors were sampled from an adult in good health. The CDR3 runs from the conserved cysteine through the conserved F or W. D genes are given only for firm matches. Where a row states a size, it is once, few, many or the class of an expanded clone; other rows omit it.

D	V	J	size	DNA	CDR3
TRBD1	TRBV19	TRBJ1-6	-	TGTGCCAGTCAGGGACAGTATAATTCACCCCTCCACTTT	CASQGQYNSPLHF
-	TRBV7-9	TRBJ1-6	few	TGTGCCAGCAGCTCCGGGCCCTGGGGATCACCCCTCCACTTT	CASSSGPWGSPLHF
-	TRBV2	TRBJ2-1	-	TGTGCCAGCAGTGCGGGGAAATGGGACAATGAGCAGTTCTTC	CASSAGKWDNEQFF
-	TRBV19	TRBJ1-3	once	TGTGCCAGTAGTATGCGGGACACCAGAAACACCATATATTTT	CASSMRDTRNTIYF
-	TRBV18	TRBJ1-4	-	TGTGCCAGCTCCCTTGGGGCAGGGATCGAAAAACTGTTTTTT	CASSLGAGIEKLFF
TRBD2	TRBV11-2	TRBJ2-7	-	TGTGCCAGCAGCCTCCGGGACTATCCCTCCTACGAGCAGTACTTC	CASSLRDYPSYEQYF
-	TRBV24-1	TRBJ2-1	-	TGTGCCACCAGTCCCTCGAGAACCTCCTACAATGAGCAGTTCTTC	CATSPSRTSYNEQFF
TRBD1	TRBV6-5	TRBJ1-5	-	TGTGCCAGCAGAGACAGGGGCGGTCAGCCCCAGCATTTT	CASRDRGGQPQHF
-	TRBV6-1	TRBJ1-4	-	TGTGCCAGCAGTGACAGCTGGACTAATGAAAAACTGTTTTTT	CASSDSWTNEKLFF
-	TRBV25-1	TRBJ1-1	-	TGTGCCAGCAGTGGGACAGCGAACACTGAAGCTTTCTTT	CASSGTANTEAFF
TRBD1	TRBV10-2	TRBJ2-7	once	TGCGCCAGCAGGGGGGACAGCACCTACGAGCAGTACTTC	CASRGDSTYEQYF
-	TRBV3-1/TRBV3-2	TRBJ1-5	-	TGTGCCAGCAGCCTCGGGCAGGGTAATCAGCCCCAGCATTTT	CASSLGQGNQPQHF
TRBD2	TRBV6-1	TRBJ2-1	-	TGTGCCAGCAGTGAAGCGGGACTAGCGGGAGTGGGCTGGAATGAGCAGTTCTTC	CASSEAGLAGVGWNEQFF
-	TRBV27	TRBJ1-5	-	TGTGCCAGCAGGAGGGTAGGTAGCAATCAGCCCCAGCATTTT	CASRRVGSNQPQHF
-	TRBV15	TRBJ2-7	-	TGTGCCACCAGCAGAGACAGATCCTACGAGCAGTACTTC	CATSRDRSYEQYF
-	TRBV15	TRBJ1-1	-	TGTGCCACCAGCAGAGACAGGGCGGGCACTGAAGCTTTCTTT	CATSRDRAGTEAFF
TRBD1	TRBV28	TRBJ1-6	-	TGTGCCAGCTTCGGACAGGGGTGGGGGGAGCGGAATTCACCCCTCCACTTT	CASFGQGWGERNSPLHF
-	TRBV6-1	TRBJ1-2	-	TGTGCCAGCAGTGAGGGGGTCGGTGGCTACACCTTC	CASSEGVGGYTF
TRBD1	TRBV7-2	TRBJ1-2	-	TGTGCCAGCAGCTTAGATGGGACAGGGTTTCTCTATGGCTACACCTTC	CASSLDGTGFLYGYTF
-	TRBV7-9	TRBJ1-1	-	TGTGCCAGCAGCTTAGTTAGGGCCGAGGCTGAAGCTTTCTTT	CASSLVRAEAEAFF
-	TRBV18	TRBJ2-1	-	TGTGCCAGCTCACCACAGCTTCGCTCCTACAATGAGCAGTTCTTC	CASSPQLRSYNEQFF
-	TRBV5-4	TRBJ2-5	-	TGTGCCAGCAGCCTAGGGTCGGCCCAGTACTTC	CASSLGSAQYF
TRBD1	TRBV6-5	TRBJ2-1	-	TGTGCCAGCAGTCCACAGGGGGCTAAACGTGGTGAGCAGTTCTTC	CASSPQGAKRGEQFF
TRBD1	TRBV28	TRBJ1-2	few	TGTGCCAGCAGTTTAGGTTTTCTAGCTAAGGACAGGAACTATGGCTACACCTTC	CASSLGFLAKDRNYGYTF
TRBD2	TRBV4-1	TRBJ2-3	-	TGCGCCAGCAGCCTGGGACTAGCGGAAGAAACTAGCACAGATACGCAGTATTTT	CASSLGLAEETSTDTQYF
-	TRBV18	TRBJ1-1	-	TGTGCCAGCTCACCAATGAATTTGAACACTGAAGCTTTCTTT	CASSPMNLNTEAFF
TRBD2	TRBV6-2/TRBV6-3	TRBJ2-1	-	TGTGCCAGCAGCAACGCCCTTCTAGCGGGAGGTTTCGATGAGCAGTTCTTC	CASSNALLAGGFDEQFF
-	TRBV6-5	TRBJ1-2	-	TGTGCCAGCACCAGAGGATATGGCTACACCTTC	CASTRGYGYTF
-	TRBV7-2	TRBJ1-1	-	TGTGCCAGCAGCTTAGGGGGCGAAGCTTTCTTT	CASSLGGEAFF
-	TRBV6-5	TRBJ2-1	once	TGTGCCAGCAGCCGCTCAGGCAGCGGAGGGGAGCAGTTCTTC	CASSRSGSGGEQFF
-	TRBV9	TRBJ1-2	-	TGTGCCAGCAGCGTAGGGTGGCAGGAATGGGGCTACACCTTC	CASSVGWQEWGYTF
TRBD2	TRBV7-6	TRBJ2-3	-	TGTGCCAGCAGCTTAGGGGATTGGGTGATCAGGGGACTAGCCGAAGATACGCAGTATTTT	CASSLGDWVIRGLAEDTQYF
TRBD2	TRBV11-3	TRBJ2-1	-	TGTGCCAGCAGCTTAGGGTTTCGGCTAGCGGGAGGGCCAGTATATGAGCAGTTCTTC	CASSLGFRLAGGPVYEQFF
-	TRBV13	TRBJ2-7	-	TGTGCCAGCAGCTTAGACAGGGTAGCTTACGAGCAGTACTTC	CASSLDRVAYEQYF
TRBD1	TRBV29-1	TRBJ1-1	-	TGCAGCGCCAACAGGGGGCTAGACACTGAAGCTTTCTTT	CSANRGLDTEAFF
TRBD1	TRBV19	TRBJ1-2	-	TGTGCCAGTAGAACGGGGGGACAGGGGTATGGCTACACCTTC	CASRTGGQGYGYTF
TRBD1	TRBV9	TRBJ2-1	-	TGTGCCAGCACCACAGGGGTTCGGTACAATGAGCAGTTCTTC	CASTTGVRYNEQFF
TRBD1	TRBV30	TRBJ1-1	-	TGTGCCTGGAGTGTACAGGGGGGAGGCACTGAAGCTTTCTTT	CAWSVQGGGTEAFF
-	TRBV5-1	TRBJ2-7	-	TGCGCCAGCAGCCCCCGGGCCAATTACGAGCAGTACTTC	CASSPRANYEQYF
TRBD1	TRBV28	TRBJ1-5	-	TGTGCCAGCAGTTTCTACCGGGACAGGGCAAGCAATCAGCCCCAGCATTTT	CASSFYRDRASNQPQHF
TRBD1	TRBV27	TRBJ2-7	-	TGTGCCAGCAGTACGCGGACAGGGGTATACGAGCAGTACTTC	CASSTRTGVYEQYF
-	TRBV5-1	TRBJ2-1	-	TGCGCCAGCAGCTTGGTAGGGGGCGGGAACAATGAGCAGTTCTTC	CASSLVGGGNNEQFF
-	TRBV20-1	TRBJ2-7	once	TGCAGTGCTAGTAGGAGGCAGGGAGAATACGAGCAGTACTTC	CSASRRQGEYEQYF
-	TRBV7-3	TRBJ2-5	-	TGTGCCAGCAGCCCGGACAGATATAGCGAGACCCAGTACTTC	CASSPDRYSETQYF
-	TRBV7-9	TRBJ2-7	-	TGTGCCAGCAGCCTTCTCAGCTTCGGGAGCTCCTACGAGCAGTACTTC	CASSLLSFGSSYEQYF
TRBD1	TRBV18	TRBJ1-6	-	TGTGCCAGCTCCTACGGACAGGGAGGCTCACCCCTCCACTTT	CASSYGQGGSPLHF
TRBD1	TRBV4-1	TRBJ1-1	-	TGCGCCAGCAGCCAAGACAGGGGGCGGACTGAAGCTTTCTTT	CASSQDRGRTEAFF
-	TRBV3-1/TRBV3-2	TRBJ1-2	-	TGTGCCAGCAGCCCCTTGGGACGTAACTATGGCTACACCTTC	CASSPLGRNYGYTF
-	TRBV11-3	TRBJ2-3	-	TGTGCCAGCAGCCCCTCCCCGGGGGATACGCAGTATTTT	CASSPSPGDTQYF
TRBD1	TRBV5-1	TRBJ2-7	-	TGCGCCAGCAGCCAGGGACAGCTGCTAGACGAGCAGTACTTC	CASSQGQLLDEQYF